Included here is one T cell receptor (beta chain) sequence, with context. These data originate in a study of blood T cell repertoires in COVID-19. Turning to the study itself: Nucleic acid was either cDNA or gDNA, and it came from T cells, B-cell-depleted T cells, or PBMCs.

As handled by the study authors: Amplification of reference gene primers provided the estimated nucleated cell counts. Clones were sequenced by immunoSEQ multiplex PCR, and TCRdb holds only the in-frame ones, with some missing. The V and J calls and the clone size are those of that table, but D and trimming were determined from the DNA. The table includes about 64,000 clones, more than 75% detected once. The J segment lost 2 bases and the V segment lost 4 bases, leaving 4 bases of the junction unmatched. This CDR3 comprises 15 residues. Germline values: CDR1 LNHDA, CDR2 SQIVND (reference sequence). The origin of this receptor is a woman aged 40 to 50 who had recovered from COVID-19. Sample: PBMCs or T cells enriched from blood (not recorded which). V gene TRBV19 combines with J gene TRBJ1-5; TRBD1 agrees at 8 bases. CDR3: CASSTTGDGNQPQHF. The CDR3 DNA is TGTGCCAGTAGTACGACAGGGGACGGCAATCAGCCCCAGCATTTT.